This T cell receptor beta chain was obtained from a study of CD8 T cells in ankylosing spondylitis. TCRdb reanalysed the 5' RACE reads using MiXCR and keeps one entry per CDR3 protein. The data hold approximately 240,000 distinct CDR3 sequences, with roughly a tenth observed a single time. The sequence derives from a male donor with ankylosing spondylitis or in good health (not recorded which). Input material: blood, either unsorted or a sorted T cell fraction (not recorded which).

The CDR3 DNA is TGTGCCATCAGTGAAGGAGCGGGGGGGCCGGGTGAGCAGTTCTTC. Amino acids: CAISEGAGGPGEQFF. This sequence joins TRBV10-3 and TRBJ2-1, with 10 bases matching TRBD2. Unmatched junction bases numbered 8, after V lost 3 bases and J lost 9 bases. The CDR3 has 15 residues. Germline-derived CDR1 and CDR2 are ENHRY and SYGVKD.